This TCR beta chain was sequenced during a study (dated by TCRdb to 2014 to 2015). Notes on the research overall: Whether tumor-infiltrating Tregs in breast cancer are recruited from blood Tregs or converted in situ from other CD4+ T cell subsets was tested. Overall results and qualifications from the work: Rather than covering whole repertoires, validation in the larger cohort was restricted to a single TCR beta V-J rearrangement. The greatest overlap of tumor-infiltrating Treg TCR alpha and beta sequences was with tumor naive CD4+ T cells, followed next by blood naive CD4+ T cells. In terms of TCR gene usage, tumor memory CD4+ T cells clustered together with blood and lymph node memory CD4+ cells, as well as with lymph node naive CD4+ cells. Across about two dozen patients, roughly 13% of tumor Treg TRBV12-4/TRBJ1-2 sequences were shared with naive CD4+ cells, compared with less than 2.1% shared with blood Tregs or memory cells.

To purify naive CD4+ T cells, the Miltenyi Naive CD4+ T Cell Isolation kit was used, and CD25 microbeads served to deplete Tregs. In a larger group of around 20 breast cancer patients, a single TRBV12-4/TRBJ1-2 rearrangement was sequenced in tumor Tregs and in blood Treg, naive and memory CD4+ cells. Ficoll density gradient centrifugation was used to isolate mononuclear cells from either lymph nodes or 50 to 65 ml of peripheral blood. FACS confirmed that the sorted cell populations were more than 90% pure. There are 13 amino acids in the CDR3, from cysteine to phenylalanine inclusive. Left in the record is the CDR3 DNA by itself, 39 bases read in frame from the first base. From V the trimming removes 8 bases and from J it removes 1 base, while the gene matches leave 2 bases of the junction unaccounted for. This clonotype is labeled medium-sized (0.01 to 0.1%). Its antigen remains undetermined. The record has no base qualities; no much larger clone is one base away.

The method behind the library was multiplex PCR. These reads were obtained on an Ion Torrent PGM. Adaptor-ligated barcode primers were used to amplify TRBV12-4/TRBJ1-2 clonotypes in the roughly 25-patient analysis. The Ion Personal Genome Machine system was used to sequence the TRBV12-4/TRBJ1-2 amplicons from the approximately 21-patient cohort. The authors' analysis ran thus. For each of nine subset-tissue groups, sequencing data from the five patients were combined, and the groups were compared by unsupervised clustering of TCR gene usage. The Morisita-Horn index was used to calculate repertoire similarity, with shared sequences weighted according to their contribution to each repertoire. TCRdb itself trimmed the public reads at Q25 with fastp, ran MiXCR and retained productive beta chains. Merged by CDR3 protein, the rows form single entries marked with the most common genes and DNA. The V and J calls come from TCRdb's annotation, not from the publication. This sample lists 1,300 to 1,500 distinct CDR3 sequences; less than 20% were detected once. The ten biggest clones cover 40% to 65% of the sample.

This sequence originates from a female donor with breast cancer. Sequenced sample: naive CD4+ T cells sorted from blood. What the cell subset or site label conveys for this sample: naive CD4+ T cells, CD4+CD45RA+CD25-. This sequence uses TRBV12-3 or TRBV12-4 and TRBJ1-2; 9 nucleotides in the junction match TRBD1. The encoded CDR3 is CASGTGYNYGYTF. The DNA reads as follows: TGTGCCAGCGGGACAGGGTATAACTATGGCTACACCTTC.